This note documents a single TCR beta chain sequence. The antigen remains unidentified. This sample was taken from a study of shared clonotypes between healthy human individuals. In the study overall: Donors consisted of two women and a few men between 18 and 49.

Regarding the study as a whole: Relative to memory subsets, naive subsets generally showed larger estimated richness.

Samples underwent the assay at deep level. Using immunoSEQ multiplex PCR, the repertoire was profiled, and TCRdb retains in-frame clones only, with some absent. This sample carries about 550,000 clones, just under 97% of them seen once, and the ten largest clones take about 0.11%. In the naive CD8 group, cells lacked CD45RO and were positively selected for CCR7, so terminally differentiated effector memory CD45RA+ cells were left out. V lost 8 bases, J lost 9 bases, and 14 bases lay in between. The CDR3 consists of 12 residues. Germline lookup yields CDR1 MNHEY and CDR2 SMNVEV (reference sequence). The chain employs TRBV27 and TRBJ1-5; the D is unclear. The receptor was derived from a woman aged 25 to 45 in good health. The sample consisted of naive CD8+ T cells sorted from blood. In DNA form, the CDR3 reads TGTGCCAGCGGGAATCTTCTGGGGCCCCAGCATTTT. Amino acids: CASGNLLGPQHF.